This TCR beta chain was identified in a study of post-analysis software for immune sequencing data. Study-wide context: Both relapsing-remitting and secondary progressive multiple sclerosis featured among the disease courses, as did progressive-relapsing multiple sclerosis.

General study findings and limits: Five TRBV segments (TRBV5-6, TRBV5-1 and TRBV20-1 among them) occurred more frequently in patients than in controls.

TCR beta cDNA libraries included unique molecular identifiers. MiXCR, applied by TCRdb to the PCR reads, yields one record per CDR3 protein. The profile shows 750,000 to 950,000 distinct CDR3 sequences, approximately 53% of them singletons. This clonotype was found once. Its antigen is as yet unknown. V lost 2 bases and J lost 3, with 7 bases in between. Germline lookup yields CDR1 LGHDT and CDR2 YNNKEL (reference sequence). The CDR3 totals 13 residues. The V call is TRBV3-1, the J call TRBJ1-2, with D unclear. This receptor was taken from a girl between 10 and 17 years old with multiple sclerosis. Sequencing was done on a sample of blood. The CDR3, as DNA: TGTGCCAGCAGCCAAAGGCAGCACTATGGCTACACCTTC. This sequence encodes CASSQRQHYGYTF.